This is a list of T cell receptor beta chains from one sample in a study of CD8+CD57+ T cells in acquired aplastic anemia. TCRdb ran MiXCR on the reads and lists one entry per CDR3 protein. This sample has 150,000 to 200,000 distinct CDR3 sequences; 64% occur once, and the top ten carry around 42%. The specimen was sorted CD4+, CD8+, or CD8+CD57+ T cells (not recorded which) from PBMCs. The receptors were sampled from a human donor with severe aplastic anemia or a healthy control (not recorded which). Both conserved end residues are part of each CDR3. D genes are given only for firm matches. Clone size, where shown, is once, few, many, or a class for clones that have expanded.

J	V	size	D	length	DNA	CDR3
TRBJ2-7	TRBV12-3/TRBV12-4	.	.	11	TGTGCCACGGGCACCGGGTACGAGCAGTACTTC	CATGTGYEQYF
TRBJ2-7	TRBV19	.	.	16	TGTGCCAGCAGCGGCCCCCTTGGGGGCCCTCCTGGTGAGCAGTACTTC	CASSGPLGGPPGEQYF
TRBJ2-7	TRBV2	.	.	14	TGTGCCAGCAAGCTTTCGCCCCCCTCCTACGAGCAGTACTTC	CASKLSPPSYEQYF
TRBJ1-6	TRBV7-8	.	.	15	TGTGCCAGCAGCCAGCCACCGGGCCTCCCTTCACCCCTCCACTTT	CASSQPPGLPSPLHF
TRBJ2-7	TRBV7-8	many	.	14	TGTGCCAGCACGCCTTTGTCCAGAATCTACGAGCAGTACTTC	CASTPLSRIYEQYF
TRBJ2-1	TRBV29-1	.	.	15	TGCAGCGCCCGGACGCTTTACAGCTCCTACAATGAGCAGTTCTTC	CSARTLYSSYNEQFF
TRBJ1-3	TRBV5-5	.	.	18	TGTGCCAGCAGCTTGGAACTAGCGGAGTATAAGGCCCGAAACACCATATATTTT	CASSLELAEYKARNTIYF
TRBJ2-5	TRBV10-3	few	.	16	TGTGCCATCAGTGAATCGGTCGGGGACATCCAAGAGACCCAGTACTTC	CAISESVGDIQETQYF
TRBJ2-7	TRBV25-1	.	TRBD1	16	TGTGCCAGCAGTGTATCCCTGGGGCAGGGGGCCGGCGAGCAGTACTTC	CASSVSLGQGAGEQYF
TRBJ2-2	TRBV7-2	.	TRBD2	16	TGTGCCAGCAGCTCCGGGACTAGCGGAAGCACCGGGGAGCTGTTTTTT	CASSSGTSGSTGELFF
TRBJ2-7	TRBV10-3	few	.	12	TGTGCCATCAGTGATTTAACCCACGAGCAGTACTTC	CAISDLTHEQYF
TRBJ2-7	TRBV4-1	many	.	13	TGCGCCAGCAGCCACGGGATTACCTACGAGCAGTACTTC	CASSHGITYEQYF
TRBJ1-1	TRBV25-1	.	TRBD1	16	TGTGCCAGCAGTGCTAGTAGGGCCCAGGGGGTGACTGAAGCTTTCTTT	CASSASRAQGVTEAFF
TRBJ2-3	TRBV9	many	TRBD2	16	TGTGCCAGCAGCGTAGTGACTAGCGGGGACACAGATACGCAGTATTTT	CASSVVTSGDTDTQYF
TRBJ1-1	TRBV19	few	.	11	TGTGCCAGTAGTCCCCAGGCGGGAGCTTTCTTT	CASSPQAGAFF
TRBJ1-1	TRBV2	.	.	13	TGTGCCAGCAGTGAACTAACGCCTACTGAAGCTTTCTTT	CASSELTPTEAFF
TRBJ1-1	TRBV15	few	.	15	TGTGCCACCAGCAGGTACATATCAAAGGACACTGAAGCTTTCTTT	CATSRYISKDTEAFF
TRBJ2-1	TRBV24-1	few	.	12	TGTGCCACCAGTGATTCCAGGGATGAGCAGTTCTTC	CATSDSRDEQFF
TRBJ1-2	TRBV20-1	once	.	13	TGCAGTGCTAGAGCACTGCCTCCTTATGGCTACACCTTC	CSARALPPYGYTF
TRBJ2-3	TRBV12-3/TRBV12-4	.	.	16	TGTGCCAGCAGTTTCTCAGGGACGCGCGGCACAGATACGCAGTATTTT	CASSFSGTRGTDTQYF
TRBJ1-1	TRBV25-1	.	TRBD1	15	TGTGCCAGCAGTGAATACAGGGGGCGTTTCACTGAAGCTTTCTTT	CASSEYRGRFTEAFF
TRBJ2-3	TRBV7-6	.	TRBD1	17	TGTGCCAGCAGCTTAGCTTTTGGGACAGGGGGCACAGATACGCAGTATTTT	CASSLAFGTGGTDTQYF
TRBJ2-1	TRBV19	few	.	11	TGTGCCAGTAACGGGGGGCGTGAGCAGTTCTTC	CASNGGREQFF
TRBJ2-7	TRBV29-1	.	TRBD1	11	TGCAGCGTTAGGGGGCCTTACGAGCAGTACTTC	CSVRGPYEQYF
TRBJ2-1	TRBV7-9	.	.	15	TGTGCCAGCAGCTTTGGCGGTCGCGAGTACAATGAGCAGTTCTTC	CASSFGGREYNEQFF
TRBJ2-1	TRBV20-1	.	.	13	TGCAGTGCAGGACCAGGGTTAGGCAATGAGCAGTTCTTC	CSAGPGLGNEQFF
TRBJ2-1	TRBV11-3	few	.	13	TGTGCCAGCAGCTTCTCCCGGGAGATCGAGCAGTTCTTC	CASSFSREIEQFF
TRBJ1-2	TRBV7-8	.	.	13	TGTGCCAGCAGCTTAGCGGGGATCGGGGGCTACACCTTC	CASSLAGIGGYTF
TRBJ1-1	TRBV7-2	.	TRBD1	14	TGTGCCAGCAGCGCGACGGGACAGGGGCTAGTGGGCTTCTTT	CASSATGQGLVGFF
TRBJ2-5	TRBV7-6	.	.	14	TGTGCCAGCAGCTTAGAACAGCCTTGGGAGACCCAGTACTTC	CASSLEQPWETQYF
TRBJ2-7	TRBV7-8	.	.	14	TGTGCCAGCAGCTTAGCCGGGAGCCCGGACGAGCAGTACTTC	CASSLAGSPDEQYF
TRBJ2-2	TRBV25-1	.	.	16	TGTGCCAGCAGTGTAAACACGACCGCGAACACCGGGGAGCTGTTTTTT	CASSVNTTANTGELFF
TRBJ2-1	TRBV24-1	few	TRBD2	16	TGTGCCACCAGTGACCTTAATAGCGGGAGGGACAATGAGCAGTTCTTC	CATSDLNSGRDNEQFF
TRBJ2-7	TRBV7-9	.	.	15	TGTGCCAGCGGCCGCCGAAACTTGTATACCTACGAGCAGTACTTC	CASGRRNLYTYEQYF
TRBJ2-5	TRBV27	few	.	13	TGTGCCAGCAGTTTCCCGGGGGTAGAGACCCAGTACTTC	CASSFPGVETQYF
TRBJ1-2	TRBV20-1	.	.	16	TGCAGTGCTAGAGTTCGTGGGGCGACAGTGATCTATGGCTACACCTTC	CSARVRGATVIYGYTF
TRBJ2-1	TRBV19	many	TRBD1	13	TGTGCCAGTTCAGGGGGCAACGGAGTGGAGCAGTTCTTC	CASSGGNGVEQFF
TRBJ2-2	TRBV7-3	many	TRBD2	15	TGTGCCAGCAGCTTTGGGACTACCAACACCGGGGAGCTGTTTTTT	CASSFGTTNTGELFF
TRBJ1-1	TRBV20-1	.	TRBD1	14	TGCAGTGCCATAGGGGACAGGGCGAACACTGAAGCTTTCTTT	CSAIGDRANTEAFF
TRBJ2-2	TRBV20-1	.	.	15	TGCAGTGCTAGACTAAGCGACAGGAACACCGGGGAGCTGTTCTTT	CSARLSDRNTGELFF
TRBJ2-7	TRBV2	.	TRBD2	15	TGTGCCAGCAGTGATTGGGCTAGCGGGATCTACGAGCAGTACTTC	CASSDWASGIYEQYF
TRBJ2-1	TRBV10-3	.	TRBD2	18	TGTGCCATCAGTGAGCATGGGACTAGCGGGGGTCTATACAATGAGCAGTTCTTC	CAISEHGTSGGLYNEQFF
TRBJ2-5	TRBV19	many	TRBD2	15	TGTGCCAGTAGTATAAGCGGGGGGGCCCCAGAGACCCAGTACTTC	CASSISGGAPETQYF
TRBJ2-1	TRBV7-2	many	TRBD2	17	TGTGCCAGCAGCTTAGGGGCGAGCGGGGGGGCCGATTATGAGCAGTTCTTC	CASSLGASGGADYEQFF
TRBJ1-2	TRBV4-1	many	.	16	TGCGCCAGCAGCCAAGATCCGCCACCTACTAACTATGGCTACACCTTC	CASSQDPPPTNYGYTF
TRBJ2-7	TRBV9	many	TRBD1	15	TGTGCCAGCAGCGATAGGGACAGGACTTTCTACGAGCAGTACTTC	CASSDRDRTFYEQYF
TRBJ1-1	TRBV7-8	.	.	15	TGTGCCAGCAGCTTAGAGGTTCTGGGTTGGCCTGAAGCTTTCTTT	CASSLEVLGWPEAFF
TRBJ2-5	TRBV20-1	.	TRBD1	13	TGCAGTGCTAGCAGGGGGCACGGGGAGACCCAGTACTTC	CSASRGHGETQYF
TRBJ2-7	TRBV24-1	.	.	12	TGTGCCACCCAGGGGCAGGGGGGCGAGCAGTACTTC	CATQGQGGEQYF